The clone carrying this T cell receptor (beta chain) showed up just a few times. The data were taken from a study of cytomegalovirus exposure and HLA in healthy donors. Use of 60 Vbeta and 13 Jbeta primers characterized the PCR. The table came from immunoSEQ multiplex PCR; TCRdb's copy has only in-frame clones and leaves some out. The table shows about 120,000 clones, with around 69% occurring only once. The length of the CDR3 is 14 residues. CDR1 MGHDK and CDR2 SYGVNS come from the germline V gene. Trimming pared 7 bases from V and 2 bases from J, leaving 13 bases between. The chain joins TRBV25-1 to TRBJ2-3, with TRBD1 as a possible D gene (6 bases). Sequenced input: PBMCs. This TCR was recovered from a woman aged 40 to 49 in good health and CMV-seropositive. CDR3 nucleotides: TGTGCCAGCACCCCGGACAGAATCACAGATACGCAGTATTTT. This translates into CASTPDRITDTQYF. The variable domain in full, completed from reference TRBV25-1 and TRBJ2-3, reads EADIYQTPRYLVIGTGKKITLECSQTMGHDKMYWYQQDPGMELHLIHYSYGVNSTEKGDLSSESTVSRIRTEHFPLTLESARPSHTSQYLCASTPDRITDTQYFGPGTRLTVL.